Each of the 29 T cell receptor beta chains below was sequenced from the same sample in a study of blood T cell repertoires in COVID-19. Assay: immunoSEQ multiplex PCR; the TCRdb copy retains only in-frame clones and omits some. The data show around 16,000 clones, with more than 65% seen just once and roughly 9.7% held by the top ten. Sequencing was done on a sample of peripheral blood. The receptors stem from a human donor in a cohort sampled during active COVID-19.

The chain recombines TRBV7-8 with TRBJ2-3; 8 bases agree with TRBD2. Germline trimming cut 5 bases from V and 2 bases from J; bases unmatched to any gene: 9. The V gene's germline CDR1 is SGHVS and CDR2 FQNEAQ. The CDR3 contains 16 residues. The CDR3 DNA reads TGTGCCAGCAGCCCTTGGGATAGCGGGAACACAGATACGCAGTATTTT. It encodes CASSPWDSGNTDTQYF.

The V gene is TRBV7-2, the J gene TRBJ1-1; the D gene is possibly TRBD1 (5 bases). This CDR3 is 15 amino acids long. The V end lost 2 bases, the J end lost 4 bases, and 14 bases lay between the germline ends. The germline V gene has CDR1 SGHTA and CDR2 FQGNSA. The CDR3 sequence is CASSLRARVGTEAFF. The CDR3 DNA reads TGTGCCAGCAGCTTACGTGCCAGGGTGGGCACTGAAGCTTTCTTT.

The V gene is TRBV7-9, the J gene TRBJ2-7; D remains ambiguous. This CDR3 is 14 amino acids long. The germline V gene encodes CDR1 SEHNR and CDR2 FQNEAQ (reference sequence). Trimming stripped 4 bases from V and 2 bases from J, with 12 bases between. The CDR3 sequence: CASSSPHKTYEQYF. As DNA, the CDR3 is TGTGCCAGCAGCTCACCTCACAAAACCTACGAGCAGTACTTC.

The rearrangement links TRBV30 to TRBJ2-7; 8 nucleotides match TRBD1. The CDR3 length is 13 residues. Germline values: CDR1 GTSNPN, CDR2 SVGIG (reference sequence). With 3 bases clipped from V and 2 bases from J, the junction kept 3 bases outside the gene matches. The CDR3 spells CAWSADRAYEQYF. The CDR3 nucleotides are TGTGCCTGGAGCGCGGACAGGGCCTACGAGCAGTACTTC.

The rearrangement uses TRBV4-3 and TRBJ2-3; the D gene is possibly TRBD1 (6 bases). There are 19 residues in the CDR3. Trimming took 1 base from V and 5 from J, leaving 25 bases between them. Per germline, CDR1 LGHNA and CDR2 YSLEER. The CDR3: CASSQVSPSGTQRGDTQYF. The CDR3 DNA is TGCGCCAGCAGCCAAGTGAGTCCATCCGGGACACAACGAGGAGATACGCAGTATTTT.

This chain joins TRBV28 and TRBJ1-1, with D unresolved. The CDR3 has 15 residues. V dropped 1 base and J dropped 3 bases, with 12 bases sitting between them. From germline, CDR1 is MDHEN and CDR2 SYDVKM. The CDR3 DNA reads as TGTGCCAGCAGTTTATTCCGGGGTCGTTACACTGAAGCTTTCTTT. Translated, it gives CASSLFRGRYTEAFF.

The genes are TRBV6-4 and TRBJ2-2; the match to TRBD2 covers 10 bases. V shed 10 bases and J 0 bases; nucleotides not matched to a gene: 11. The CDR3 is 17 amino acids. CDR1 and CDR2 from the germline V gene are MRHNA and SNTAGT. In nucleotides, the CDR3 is TGTGCCATCTTGTTCCTAGCGGGAGCCACGAACACCGGGGAGCTGTTTTTT. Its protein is CAILFLAGATNTGELFF.

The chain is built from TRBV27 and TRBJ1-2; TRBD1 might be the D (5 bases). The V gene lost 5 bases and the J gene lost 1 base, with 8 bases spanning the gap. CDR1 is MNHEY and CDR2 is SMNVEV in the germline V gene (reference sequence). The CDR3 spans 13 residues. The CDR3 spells CASSRTSNYGYTF. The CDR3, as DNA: TGTGCCAGCAGTAGGACAAGTAACTATGGCTACACCTTC.

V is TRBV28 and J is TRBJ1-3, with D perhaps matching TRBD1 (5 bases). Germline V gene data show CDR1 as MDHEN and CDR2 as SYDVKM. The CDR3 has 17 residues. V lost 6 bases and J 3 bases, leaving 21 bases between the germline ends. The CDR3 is CASSGGRLRTFGNTIYF. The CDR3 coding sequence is TGTGCCAGCAGCGGGGGACGGCTCCGGACCTTTGGAAACACCATATATTTT. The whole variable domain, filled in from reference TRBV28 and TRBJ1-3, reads DVKVTQSSRYLVKRTGEKVFLECVQDMDHENMFWYRQDPGLGLRLIYFSYDVKMKEKGDIPEGYSVSREKKERFSLILESASTNQTSMYLCASSGGRLRTFGNTIYFGEGSWLTVV.

The CDR3 reads CASSLYPNAVDTQYF. The CDR3, as DNA: TGTGCCAGCAGTTTATACCCTAACGCCGTAGATACGCAGTATTTT. The genes are TRBV27 and TRBJ2-3, with D hard to call. CDR3 length: 15 amino acids. Trimming removed 1 base from V and 5 bases from J, with 13 bases in between. In germline, CDR1 is MNHEY, CDR2 SMNVEV (reference sequence).

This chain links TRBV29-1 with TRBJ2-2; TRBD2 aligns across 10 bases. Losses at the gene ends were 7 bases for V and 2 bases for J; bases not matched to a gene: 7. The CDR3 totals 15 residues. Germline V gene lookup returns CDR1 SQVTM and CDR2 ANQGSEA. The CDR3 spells CSGSTSGDNTGELFF. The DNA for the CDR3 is TGCAGCGGGAGCACTAGCGGGGATAACACCGGGGAGCTGTTTTTT.

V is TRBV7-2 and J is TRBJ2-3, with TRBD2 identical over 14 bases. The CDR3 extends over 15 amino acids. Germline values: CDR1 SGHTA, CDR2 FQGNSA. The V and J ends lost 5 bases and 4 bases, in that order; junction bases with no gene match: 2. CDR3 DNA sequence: TGTGCCAGCAGCACGGGACTAGCGGGAGCAGATACGCAGTATTTT. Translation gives CASSTGLAGADTQYF.

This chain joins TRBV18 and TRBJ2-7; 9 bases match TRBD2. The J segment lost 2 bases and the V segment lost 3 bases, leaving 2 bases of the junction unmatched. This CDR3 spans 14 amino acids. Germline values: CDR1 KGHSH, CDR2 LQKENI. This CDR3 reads CASSPVAGAYEQYF. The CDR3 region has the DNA TGTGCCAGCTCACCGGTAGCGGGAGCCTACGAGCAGTACTTC. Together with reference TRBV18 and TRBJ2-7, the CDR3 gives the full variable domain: NAGVMQNPRHLVRRRGQEARLRCSPMKGHSHVYWYRQLPEEGLKFMVYLQKENIIDESGMPKERFSAEFPKEGPSILRIQQVVRGDSAAYFCASSPVAGAYEQYFGPGTRLTVT.

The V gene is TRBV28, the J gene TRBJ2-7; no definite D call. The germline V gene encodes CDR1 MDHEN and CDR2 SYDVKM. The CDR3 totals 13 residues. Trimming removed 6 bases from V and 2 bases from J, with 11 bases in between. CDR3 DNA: TGTGCCAGCAGCCTCACACAGACCTACGAGCAGTACTTC. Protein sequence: CASSLTQTYEQYF. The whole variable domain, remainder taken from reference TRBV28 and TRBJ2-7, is DVKVTQSSRYLVKRTGEKVFLECVQDMDHENMFWYRQDPGLGLRLIYFSYDVKMKEKGDIPEGYSVSREKKERFSLILESASTNQTSMYLCASSLTQTYEQYFGPGTRLTVT.

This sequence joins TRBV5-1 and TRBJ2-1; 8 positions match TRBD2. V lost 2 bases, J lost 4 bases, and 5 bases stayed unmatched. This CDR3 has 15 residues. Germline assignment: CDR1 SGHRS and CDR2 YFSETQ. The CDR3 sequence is CASSFRAGAYNEQFF. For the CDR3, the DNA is TGCGCCAGCAGCTTCAGAGCGGGAGCGTACAATGAGCAGTTCTTC.

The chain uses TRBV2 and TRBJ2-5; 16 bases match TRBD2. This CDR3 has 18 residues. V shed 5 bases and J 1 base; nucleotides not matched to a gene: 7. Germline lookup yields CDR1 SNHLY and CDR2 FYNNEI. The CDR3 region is CASSKWGLAGGPQETQYF. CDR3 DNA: TGTGCCAGCAGTAAATGGGGACTAGCGGGAGGGCCCCAAGAGACCCAGTACTTC.

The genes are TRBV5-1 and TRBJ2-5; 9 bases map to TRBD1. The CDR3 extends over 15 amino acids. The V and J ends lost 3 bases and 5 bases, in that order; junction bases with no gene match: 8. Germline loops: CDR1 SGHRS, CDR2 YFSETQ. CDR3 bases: TGCGCCAGCAGCTCGTTCGGGACAGGGAAGGAGACCCAGTACTTC. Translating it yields CASSSFGTGKETQYF.

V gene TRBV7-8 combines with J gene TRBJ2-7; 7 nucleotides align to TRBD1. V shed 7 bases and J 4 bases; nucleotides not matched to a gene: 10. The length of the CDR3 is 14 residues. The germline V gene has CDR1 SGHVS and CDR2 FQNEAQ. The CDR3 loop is CASIKGANGYEQYF. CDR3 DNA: TGTGCCAGCATCAAGGGGGCGAATGGATACGAGCAGTACTTC.

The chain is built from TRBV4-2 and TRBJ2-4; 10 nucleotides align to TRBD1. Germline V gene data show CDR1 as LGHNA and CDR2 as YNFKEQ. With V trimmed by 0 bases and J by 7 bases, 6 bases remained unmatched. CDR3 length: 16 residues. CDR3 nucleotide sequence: TGTGCCAGCAGCCAAGATTGGGACAGGGGATGGAACATTCAGTACTTC. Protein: CASSQDWDRGWNIQYF.

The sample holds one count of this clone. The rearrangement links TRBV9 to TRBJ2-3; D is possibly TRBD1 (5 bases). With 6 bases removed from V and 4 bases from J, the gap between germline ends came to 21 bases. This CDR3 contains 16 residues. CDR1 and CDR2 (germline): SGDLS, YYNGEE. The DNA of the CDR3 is TGTGCCAGCAACCGTAAGGGGTCGGGTTCGGCAGATACGCAGTATTTT. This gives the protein CASNRKGSGSADTQYF.

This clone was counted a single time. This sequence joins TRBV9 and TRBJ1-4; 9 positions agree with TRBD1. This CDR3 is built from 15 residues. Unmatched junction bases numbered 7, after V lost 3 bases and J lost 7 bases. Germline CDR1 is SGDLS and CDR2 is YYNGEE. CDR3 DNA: TGTGCCAGCAGCGGGGGGACAGGGAACAGTGAAAAACTGTTTTTT. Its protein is CASSGGTGNSEKLFF.

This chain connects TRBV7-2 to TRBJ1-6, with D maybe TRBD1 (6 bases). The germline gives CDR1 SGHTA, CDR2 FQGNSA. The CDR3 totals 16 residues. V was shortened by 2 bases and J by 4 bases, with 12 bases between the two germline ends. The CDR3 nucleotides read TGTGCCAGCAGCTTAAGGCAGGGGATTTATAATTCACCCCTCCACTTT. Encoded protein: CASSLRQGIYNSPLHF.

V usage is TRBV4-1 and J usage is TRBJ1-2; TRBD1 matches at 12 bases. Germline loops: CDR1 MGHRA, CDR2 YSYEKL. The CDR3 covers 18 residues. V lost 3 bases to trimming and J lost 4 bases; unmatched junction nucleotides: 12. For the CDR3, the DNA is TGCGCCAGCAGCCAGCCCGGGACAGGGGGCTTATTGGCCTATGGCTACACCTTC. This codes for CASSQPGTGGLLAYGYTF.

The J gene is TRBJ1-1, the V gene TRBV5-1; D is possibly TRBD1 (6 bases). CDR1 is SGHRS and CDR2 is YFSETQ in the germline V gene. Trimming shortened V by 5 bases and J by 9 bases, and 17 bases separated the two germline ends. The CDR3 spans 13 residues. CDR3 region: CASRSATGNKAFF. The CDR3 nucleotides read TGCGCCAGCAGATCCGCAACAGGGAATAAAGCTTTCTTT. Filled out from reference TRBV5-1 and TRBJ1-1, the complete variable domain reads KAGVTQTPRYLIKTRGQQVTLSCSPISGHRSVSWYQQTPGQGLQFLFEYFSETQRNKGNFPGRFSGRQFSNSRSEMNVSTLELGDSALYLCASRSATGNKAFFGQGTRLTVV.

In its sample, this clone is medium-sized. CDR3: CASSLDYPAHNEQFF. CDR3 in DNA: TGTGCCAGCAGTTTGGACTACCCGGCCCACAATGAGCAGTTCTTC. V is TRBV27 and J is TRBJ2-1, with a weak D call TRBD2 (6 bases). This CDR3 spans 15 amino acids. The germline V and J ends were trimmed by 3 bases and 5 bases, with 14 bases remaining between them. CDR1 and CDR2 (germline): MNHEY, SMNVEV (reference sequence).

The CDR3 DNA reads as TGTGCCAGCAGTCGATCAAATCCGGGACAGGGGGAACGGGGCAATCAGCCCCAGCATTTT. Residues: CASSRSNPGQGERGNQPQHF. The chain is built from TRBV6-6 and TRBJ1-5; 11 bases map to TRBD1. Trimming at V came to 5 bases and at J to 2 bases, leaving 17 bases not matched to a gene. This CDR3 has 20 amino acids. Germline V gene lookup returns CDR1 MNHNY and CDR2 SVGAGI (reference sequence).

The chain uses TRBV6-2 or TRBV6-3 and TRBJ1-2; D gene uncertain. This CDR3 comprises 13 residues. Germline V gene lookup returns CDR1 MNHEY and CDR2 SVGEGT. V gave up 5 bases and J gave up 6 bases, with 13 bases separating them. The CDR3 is CASSRNRNDGYTF. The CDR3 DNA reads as TGTGCCAGCAGTCGTAACAGAAACGATGGCTACACCTTC.

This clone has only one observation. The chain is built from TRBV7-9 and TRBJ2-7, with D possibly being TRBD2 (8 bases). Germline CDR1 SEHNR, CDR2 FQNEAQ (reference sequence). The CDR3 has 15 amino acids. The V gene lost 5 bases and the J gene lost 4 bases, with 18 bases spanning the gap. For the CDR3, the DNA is TGTGCCAGCAGCCGGGGGGGACAGATCCTATACGAGCAGTACTTC. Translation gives CASSRGGQILYEQYF.

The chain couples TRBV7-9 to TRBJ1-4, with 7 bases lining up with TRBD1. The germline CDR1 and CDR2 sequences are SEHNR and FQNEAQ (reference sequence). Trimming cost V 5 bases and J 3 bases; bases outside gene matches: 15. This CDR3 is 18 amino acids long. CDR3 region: CASSPVLQGLRANEKLFF. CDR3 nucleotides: TGTGCCAGCAGCCCAGTCCTACAGGGGCTCAGGGCTAATGAAAAACTGTTTTTT. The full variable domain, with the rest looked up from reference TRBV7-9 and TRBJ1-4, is DTGVSQNPRHKITKRGQNVTFRCDPISEHNRLYWYRQTLGQGPEFLTYFQNEAQLEKSRLLSDRFSAERPKGSFSTLEIQRTEQGDSAMYLCASSPVLQGLRANEKLFFGSGTQLSVL.